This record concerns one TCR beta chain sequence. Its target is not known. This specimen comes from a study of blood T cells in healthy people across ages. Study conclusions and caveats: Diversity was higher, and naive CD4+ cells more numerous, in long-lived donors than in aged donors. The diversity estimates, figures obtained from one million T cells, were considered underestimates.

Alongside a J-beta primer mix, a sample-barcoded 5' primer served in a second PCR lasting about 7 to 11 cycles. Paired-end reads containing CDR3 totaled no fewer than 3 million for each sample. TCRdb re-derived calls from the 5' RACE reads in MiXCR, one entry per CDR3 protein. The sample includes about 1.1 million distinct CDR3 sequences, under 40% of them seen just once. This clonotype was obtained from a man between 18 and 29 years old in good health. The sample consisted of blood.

The CDR3 sequence: CASSQHYLLKKGRFRQGPYEQYF. In DNA form, the CDR3 reads TGTGCCAGCAGCCAACACTACCTACTCAAGAAAGGGAGGTTCAGACAGGGTCCCTACGAGCAGTACTTC. The V call is TRBV6-2 or TRBV6-3, the J call TRBJ2-7, with D perhaps TRBD1 (7 bases). The CDR3 has 23 amino acids. Germline loops: CDR1 MNHEY, CDR2 SVGEGT. V shed 6 bases and J shed 2 bases, with 41 bases lying between them.